This T cell receptor (beta chain) was sequenced for a study of neurological immune-mediated disorders. Noted time point: longitudinal time-point 2. The CDR3 totals 13 residues. V shed 2 bases and J shed 2 bases, with 7 bases lying between them. This clonotype was recorded many times. The cDNA was generated through 5'RACE incorporating 10-nucleotide random UMIs. TCRdb recomputed calls from the 5' RACE reads with MiXCR, one row per CDR3 protein. Here the sample spans roughly 80,000 distinct CDR3 sequences, more than 5% being singletons. The material sequenced was PBMCs. This clonotype was sampled from an older woman with multiple sclerosis. The chain couples TRBV12-3 or TRBV12-4 to TRBJ2-7; D is uncertain. CDR3: CASSLRRAYEQYF. In DNA, the CDR3 is TGTGCCAGCAGTTTACGGCGAGCCTACGAGCAGTACTTC.